A selection of T cell receptor beta chains follows, all from one sample in a study of Tregs in tolerant kidney transplant recipients. Only in-frame clones appear in the TCRdb table, and some are missing; sequencing was by immunoSEQ multiplex PCR. Seen here are tens of thousands of clones, approximately 93% observed once, and the top ten hold 1.5% to 2%. The sample here was CD4+ T cells from blood (PBMCs), taken 12 months after the transplant. The source is a human patient who received a combined kidney and bone marrow transplant. Some T cells may possibly be graft donor cells. Both conserved end residues are part of each CDR3. D genes are given only for firm matches.

j_call: TRBJ2-5
v_call: TRBV5-1
d_call: .
cdr3_aa: CASSEGGETQYF

j_call: TRBJ1-4
v_call: TRBV9
d_call: TRBD1
cdr3_aa: CASSASTQGVGEKLFF

j_call: TRBJ1-5
v_call: TRBV29-1
d_call: .
cdr3_aa: CSVAGNPNQPQHF

j_call: TRBJ1-2
v_call: TRBV6-6
d_call: TRBD1
cdr3_aa: CASSYSRDSYGYTF

j_call: TRBJ2-4
v_call: TRBV7-3
d_call: TRBD2
cdr3_aa: CASSAGGGAIQYF

j_call: TRBJ1-5
v_call: TRBV27
d_call: .
cdr3_aa: CASSLLNNQPQHF

j_call: TRBJ2-7
v_call: TRBV6-5
d_call: .
cdr3_aa: CASSYPGAYEQYF

j_call: TRBJ1-3
v_call: TRBV6-1
d_call: TRBD1
cdr3_aa: CASSEWRDSSGNTIYF

j_call: TRBJ1-4
v_call: TRBV4-1
d_call: .
cdr3_aa: CASSQPQSQNEKLFF

j_call: TRBJ2-1
v_call: TRBV13
d_call: .
cdr3_aa: CASSLLGGRKGNEQFF

j_call: TRBJ2-7
v_call: TRBV7-9
d_call: TRBD2
cdr3_aa: CASSHLAGGSYEQYF

j_call: TRBJ1-6
v_call: TRBV19
d_call: TRBD1
cdr3_aa: CASSRTGAMDSPLHF

j_call: TRBJ2-7
v_call: TRBV14
d_call: TRBD1
cdr3_aa: CASSQLWDARDSGYEQYF

j_call: TRBJ2-2
v_call: TRBV4-2
d_call: TRBD2
cdr3_aa: CASSQGSAGDTGELFF

j_call: TRBJ1-5
v_call: TRBV28
d_call: TRBD1
cdr3_aa: CASTENWVGQGMLNQPQHF

j_call: TRBJ2-5
v_call: TRBV4-2
d_call: TRBD1
cdr3_aa: CASSPHQGAEETQYF

j_call: TRBJ1-1
v_call: TRBV6-1
d_call: .
cdr3_aa: CASSVRGAPPTEAFF

j_call: TRBJ2-1
v_call: TRBV19
d_call: TRBD1
cdr3_aa: CASSKFGDRMLDEQFF

j_call: TRBJ1-2
v_call: TRBV7-2
d_call: TRBD1
cdr3_aa: CASSLTGNFNYGYTF

j_call: TRBJ1-5
v_call: TRBV10-3
d_call: TRBD1
cdr3_aa: CAISERRDSGEGQPQHF

j_call: TRBJ2-6
v_call: TRBV9
d_call: .
cdr3_aa: CASSVTGNKVFGANVLTF

j_call: TRBJ1-1
v_call: TRBV18
d_call: TRBD1
cdr3_aa: CASSPLQGENTEAFF

j_call: TRBJ1-5
v_call: TRBV18
d_call: TRBD1
cdr3_aa: CASSQGQGEPQHF

j_call: TRBJ1-2
v_call: TRBV5-1
d_call: .
cdr3_aa: CASSLITGYPFGYTF

j_call: TRBJ2-7
v_call: TRBV25-1
d_call: TRBD1
cdr3_aa: CASSERQGSEQYF

j_call: TRBJ1-2
v_call: TRBV18
d_call: .
cdr3_aa: CASSLQVYYGYTF

j_call: TRBJ2-5
v_call: TRBV28
d_call: .
cdr3_aa: CASRLGGRETQYF

j_call: TRBJ2-7
v_call: TRBV11-2
d_call: .
cdr3_aa: CASSSFFRGSYEQYF

j_call: TRBJ2-7
v_call: TRBV5-1
d_call: TRBD2
cdr3_aa: CASSLTIGGGIPIYEQYF

j_call: TRBJ1-4
v_call: TRBV30
d_call: .
cdr3_aa: CAWSAEANEKLFF

j_call: TRBJ1-2
v_call: TRBV5-1
d_call: .
cdr3_aa: CASSTPGIYGYTF

j_call: TRBJ1-5
v_call: TRBV19
d_call: TRBD1
cdr3_aa: CAIRRTGEVNQPQHF

j_call: TRBJ2-1
v_call: TRBV4-2
d_call: .
cdr3_aa: CASSLGTAYNEQFF